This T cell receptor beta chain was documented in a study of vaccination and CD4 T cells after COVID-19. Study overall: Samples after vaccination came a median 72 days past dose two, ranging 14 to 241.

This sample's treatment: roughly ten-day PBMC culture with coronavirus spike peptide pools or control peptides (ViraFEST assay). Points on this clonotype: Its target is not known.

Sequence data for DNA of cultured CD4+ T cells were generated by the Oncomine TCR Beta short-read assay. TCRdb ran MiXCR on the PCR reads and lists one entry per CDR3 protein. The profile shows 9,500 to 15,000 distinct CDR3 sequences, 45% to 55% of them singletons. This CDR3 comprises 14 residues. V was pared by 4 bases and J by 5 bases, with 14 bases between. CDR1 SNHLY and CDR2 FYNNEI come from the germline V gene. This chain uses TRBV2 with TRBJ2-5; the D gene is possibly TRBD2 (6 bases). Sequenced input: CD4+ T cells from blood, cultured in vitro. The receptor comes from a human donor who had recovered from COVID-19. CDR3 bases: TGTGCCAGCAGTGCCAGGAGGGGCGGTGAGACCCAGTACTTC. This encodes CASSARRGGETQYF.